This entry lists 19 T cell receptor beta chains sequenced from one sample in a study of control samples from healthy donors and cancer patients. Generated by immunoSEQ multiplex PCR, the TCRdb table keeps only in-frame clones and is missing some. This sample has under 20,000 clones; roughly 80% occur once, and the top ten carry around 26%. Sequenced sample: PBMCs. Source of these receptors: a man older than 75 with head and neck cancer.

V and J are TRBV3-1 (or the pseudogene TRBV3-2) and TRBJ2-5, with 9 nucleotides matching TRBD2. This CDR3 spans 16 amino acids. V trimming: 5 bases; J trimming: 2 bases; junction bases outside the gene matches: 9. Looked up from germline, CDR1 is LGHDT and CDR2 is YNNKEL (reference sequence). The CDR3 bases are TGTGCCAGCAGCTTAGGGCCTAGCGGGACTCAAGAGACCCAGTACTTC. It codes for CASSLGPSGTQETQYF.

The chain combines TRBV9 with TRBJ2-2; D unclear. V was shortened by 4 bases and J by 6 bases, with 13 bases between the two germline ends. The CDR3 is 14 residues long. Germline V gene sequence: CDR1 SGDLS, CDR2 YYNGEE. CDR3 DNA sequence: TGTGCCAGCAGCCCTCGACTTGGGGCCGGGGAGCTGTTTTTT. Its protein is CASSPRLGAGELFF.

The chain couples TRBV27 to TRBJ2-2; D is perhaps TRBD1 (5 bases). The CDR3 runs 16 residues. CDR1 and CDR2 from the germline V gene are MNHEY and SMNVEV (reference sequence). Trimming left V 4 bases short and J 7 bases short, with 19 bases between. The CDR3 reads CASSSLRWGNGGELFF. CDR3 in DNA: TGTGCCAGCAGTTCTCTCAGGTGGGGCAACGGCGGGGAGCTGTTTTTT.

This clone was observed a handful of times. The chain links TRBV28 to TRBJ2-3, with D tentatively TRBD1 (6 bases). The CDR3 runs 13 residues. Trimming removed 7 bases at V and 1 base at J, with 9 bases between. Germline values: CDR1 MDHEN, CDR2 SYDVKM. The CDR3 DNA reads TGTGCCAGCATGGGGGCCGGCACAGATACGCAGTATTTT. It translates to CASMGAGTDTQYF.

The chain carries TRBV7-9 and TRBJ1-3; D remains unclear. The CDR3 contains 13 residues. V was trimmed by 2 bases and J by 3 bases, leaving 5 bases between them. From germline, CDR1 is SEHNR and CDR2 FQNEAQ (reference sequence). CDR3 amino acids: CASSLSGGNTIYF. CDR3 in DNA: TGTGCCAGCAGCTTATCGGGTGGAAACACCATATATTTT.

A few counts support this clone. The gene calls are TRBV19 and TRBJ1-5; D uncertain. The CDR3 has 15 amino acids. The V end lost 0 bases, the J end lost 4 bases, and 10 bases lay between the germline ends. In germline, CDR1 is LNHDA, CDR2 SQIVND (reference sequence). For the CDR3, the DNA is TGTGCCAGTAGTATAGATCCTTGGCCGAATCAGCCCCAGCATTTT. Protein product: CASSIDPWPNQPQHF.

The rearrangement links TRBV19 to TRBJ2-1; 7 bases agree with TRBD2. The germline V gene has CDR1 LNHDA and CDR2 SQIVND (reference sequence). CDR3 length: 15 residues. The J segment lost 4 bases and the V segment lost 2 bases, leaving 5 bases of the junction unmatched. Here the CDR3 DNA reads TGTGCCAGTAGTATAAAACTAGCGAGGTACAATGAGCAGTTCTTC. Translation: CASSIKLARYNEQFF. Full variable domain (rest looked up from reference TRBV19 and TRBJ2-1): DGGITQSPKYLFRKEGQNVTLSCEQNLNHDAMYWYRQDPGQGLRLIYYSQIVNDFQKGDIAEGYSVSREKKESFPLTVTSAQKNPTAFYLCASSIKLARYNEQFFGPGTRLTVL.

The chain carries TRBV18 and TRBJ2-1; 7 nucleotides align to TRBD1. The CDR3 is 13 residues long. Germline V gene lookup returns CDR1 KGHSH and CDR2 LQKENI. V dropped 3 bases and J dropped 13; count of bases not matched to a gene: 9. Here the CDR3 reads CASSPDLDRLQFF. CDR3 nucleotide sequence: TGTGCCAGCTCACCCGATCTGGACAGGTTACAGTTCTTC.

The chain links TRBV9 to TRBJ1-2; a weak D match, TRBD1 (6 bases). CDR1 and CDR2 (germline): SGDLS, YYNGEE. Between the trimmed V and J ends, which lost 0 bases and 3 bases, there was a span of 12 bases. CDR3 length equals 15 residues. In DNA form, the CDR3 reads TGTGCCAGCAGCGTAGGGTACAGGGAGGACTATGGCTACACCTTC. Its protein is CASSVGYREDYGYTF.

V gene TRBV10-3 combines with J gene TRBJ2-3, with TRBD2 matching over 12 bases. The CDR3 has 14 residues. Germline V CDR1 and CDR2: ENHRY, SYGVKD. V shed 8 bases, J shed 5 bases, and the junction held 5 bases outside the gene matches. CDR3 DNA: TGTGCCATCGCGACTAGCGGGAGTCGAGATACGCAGTATTTT. Its protein product is CAIATSGSRDTQYF.

The gene calls are TRBV29-1 and TRBJ1-1; D is ambiguous. The CDR3 is made up of 10 amino acids. Germline V gene sequence: CDR1 SQVTM, CDR2 ANQGSEA. With 6 bases removed from V and 4 bases from J, the gap between germline ends came to 6 bases. This chain's CDR3 is CSVRSTEAFF. The CDR3, as DNA: TGCAGCGTGCGAAGCACTGAAGCTTTCTTT.

The chain carries TRBV2 and TRBJ1-3; D gene uncertain. The CDR3 runs 14 residues. V lost 1 base to trimming and J lost 4 bases, with 8 bases between them. Germline CDR1 and CDR2: SNHLY and FYNNEI. CDR3 region: CASSEGASGNTIYF. The CDR3 region has the DNA TGTGCCAGCAGTGAAGGTGCTAGCGGAAACACCATATATTTT.

The CDR3 is CASSLIGTSAYNEQFF. In nucleotides, the CDR3 is TGTGCCAGCAGCTTGATAGGGACTAGCGCCTACAATGAGCAGTTCTTC. The chain uses TRBV7-2 and TRBJ2-1; 10 nucleotides line up with TRBD2. The junction had 4 bases not matched to a gene; V was cut back by 3 bases and J by 2 bases. The germline gives CDR1 SGHTA, CDR2 FQGNSA. This CDR3 has 16 amino acids.

CDR3 protein: CASSQDRGILPYEQYF. DNA for the CDR3: TGTGCCAGCAGCCAAGATAGGGGGATTTTACCCTACGAGCAGTACTTC. The chain uses TRBV3-1 (or the pseudogene TRBV3-2) and TRBJ2-7, with D tentatively TRBD1 (6 bases). From germline, CDR1 is LGHDT and CDR2 YNNKEL (reference sequence). CDR3 length: 16 amino acids. The V end lost 0 bases, the J end lost 2 bases, and 14 bases lay between the germline ends.

Points on this clone: Other nucleotide sequences in the sample specify the same CDR3. The chain links TRBV11-1 to TRBJ1-1; D is undetermined. CDR1 and CDR2 (germline): SGHAT, FQDESV (reference sequence). This CDR3 comprises 13 residues. Trimming removed 3 bases at V and 0 bases at J, with 5 bases between. CDR3 nucleotides: TGTGCCAGCAGCTTTGGACTGAACACTGAAGCTTTCTTT. Its protein is CASSFGLNTEAFF.

V gene TRBV7-2 combines with J gene TRBJ2-1, with TRBD2 identical over 9 bases. Trimming at V came to 1 base and at J to 3 bases, leaving 4 bases not matched to a gene. Germline loops: CDR1 SGHTA, CDR2 FQGNSA. CDR3 size: 16 residues. The CDR3 loop is CASSLGGTSNYNEQFF. The CDR3 nucleotides read TGTGCCAGCAGCTTAGGTGGGACTAGCAACTACAATGAGCAGTTCTTC.

The chain uses TRBV30 and TRBJ2-2, with 8 bases that match TRBD1. The V gene's germline CDR1 is GTSNPN and CDR2 SVGIG (reference sequence). CDR3 length: 16 residues. The J segment lost 1 base and the V segment lost 3 bases, leaving 7 bases of the junction unmatched. CDR3 sequence reads: CAWRATGTGNTGELFF. CDR3 nucleotide sequence: TGTGCCTGGAGAGCGACCGGGACAGGGAACACCGGGGAGCTGTTTTTT. The full variable domain, its missing parts supplied by reference TRBV30 and TRBJ2-2, is SQTIHQWPATLVQPVGSPLSLECTVEGTSNPNLYWYRQAAGRGLQLLFYSVGIGQISSEVPQNLSASRPQDRQFILSSKKLLLSDSGFYLCAWRATGTGNTGELFFGEGSRLTVL.

As to this clone: Compared with germline, one end of the junction differs, possibly owing to a read error. This chain joins TRBV5-1 and TRBJ1-6; D remains unclear. Germline CDR1 reads SGHRS; CDR2 reads YFSETQ. The length of the CDR3 is 14 residues. The chain's CDR3 is CASSSDIINSPLHF. Written as DNA, the CDR3 is TGCGCCAGCAGCTCCGATATCATTAATTCGCCCCTCCACTTT. Variable domain in full (rest from reference TRBV5-1 and TRBJ1-6): KAGVTQTPRYLIKTRGQQVTLSCSPISGHRSVSWYQQTPGQGLQFLFEYFSETQRNKGNFPGRFSGRQFSNSRSEMNVSTLELGDSALYLCASSSDIINSPLHFGNGTRLTVT.

The genes are TRBV18 and TRBJ2-7; 12 bases map to TRBD1. V shed 6 bases and J 5 bases; nucleotides not matched to a gene: 11. This CDR3 has 16 amino acids. Germline V gene sequence: CDR1 KGHSH, CDR2 LQKENI. This chain's CDR3 is CASSDRDRGPANEQYF. Here the CDR3 DNA reads TGTGCCAGCTCGGACCGGGACAGGGGGCCGGCCAACGAGCAGTACTTC.